The T cell receptor (beta chain) described here comes from a study of CD8 T cells in ankylosing spondylitis. Study findings and constraints: For ankylosing spondylitis blood, a TCR beta motif of eight or nine highly homologous variants appeared characteristic. Disease-linked clones reportedly concentrated significantly in matched ankylosing spondylitis synovial fluid. Certain motif variants had earlier been reported in reactive arthritis synovial fluid and blood.

5'-RACE, quantitative and with molecular barcodes, yielded the TCR beta libraries. TCRdb reprocessed the 5' RACE reads via MiXCR and lists one record per CDR3 protein. The table shows 150,000 to 200,000 distinct CDR3 sequences, with approximately 20% occurring only once. This clonotype was seen at least ten times. Its antigen is unknown. The clonotype originates from a male donor with ankylosing spondylitis or in good health (not recorded which). The sample comprised blood, either unsorted or a sorted T cell fraction (not recorded which).

CDR3 sequence: CSARGTSGRYNEQYF. The CDR3 DNA reads TGCAGTGCTAGAGGGACTAGCGGGAGGTACAACGAGCAGTACTTC. The chain links TRBV20-1 to TRBJ2-7; 14 nucleotides match TRBD2. The V and J ends lost 1 base and 5 bases, in that order; junction bases with no gene match: 4. The CDR3 length is 15 residues. Germline V gene sequence: CDR1 DFQATT, CDR2 SNEGSKA (reference sequence).